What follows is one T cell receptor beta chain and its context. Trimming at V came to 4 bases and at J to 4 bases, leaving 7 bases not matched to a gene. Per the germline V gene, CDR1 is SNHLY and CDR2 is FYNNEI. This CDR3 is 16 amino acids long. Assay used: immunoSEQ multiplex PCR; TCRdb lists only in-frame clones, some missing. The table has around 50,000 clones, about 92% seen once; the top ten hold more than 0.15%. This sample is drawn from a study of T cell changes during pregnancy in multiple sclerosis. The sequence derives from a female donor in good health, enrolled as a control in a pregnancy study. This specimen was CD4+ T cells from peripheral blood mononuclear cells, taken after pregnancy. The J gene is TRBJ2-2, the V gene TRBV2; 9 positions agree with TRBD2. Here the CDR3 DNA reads TGTGCCAGCAGTGGGGACCTAGCGGGGACCACCGGGGAGCTGTTTTTT. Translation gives CASSGDLAGTTGELFF.